A selection of T cell receptor beta chains follows, all from one sample in a study of blood T cells in healthy people across ages. TCRdb redid the calling of the 5' RACE reads with MiXCR, one entry per CDR3 protein. The sample lists about 1.4 million distinct CDR3 sequences; roughly 64% were seen once. Sequenced: blood. These receptors all stem from a man younger than 35 in good health. Each CDR3 is given with its conserved first and last residue. The D gene is left open where the match is weak. Expanded clones get a size class; other rows say once, few or many, or leave the size out.

>TRBV4-3|TRBJ2-7|TRBD2|NA
CASSHGLAGTYEQYF
TGCGCCAGCAGCCATGGACTAGCGGGGACCTACGAGCAGTACTTC
>TRBV21-1|TRBJ2-1|NA|NA
CASSKGSAYNEQFF
TGTGCCAGCAGCAAAGGTTCAGCTTACAATGAGCAGTTCTTC
>TRBV13|TRBJ2-3|NA|NA
CASSVKGGDTQYF
TGTGCCAGCAGCGTAAAGGGCGGGGATACGCAGTATTTT
>TRBV4-1|TRBJ1-1|NA|NA
CASSQDSGDGTEAFF
TGCGCCAGCAGCCAAGATTCAGGGGACGGCACTGAAGCTTTCTTT
>TRBV2|TRBJ2-3|TRBD1|NA
CASLKGPGQGYTDTQYF
TGTGCCAGCCTAAAAGGTCCGGGACAGGGGTACACAGATACGCAGTATTTT
>TRBV20-1|TRBJ2-1|NA|NA
CSAKSLFEQFF
TGTAGTGCTAAGAGCCTTTTTGAGCAGTTCTTC
>TRBV4-1|TRBJ2-7|TRBD1|NA
CASSQVKGQGFYEQYF
TGCGCCAGCAGCCAAGTAAAGGGACAGGGATTTTACGAGCAGTACTTC
>TRBV20-1|TRBJ2-1|TRBD2|few
CSARTSGDYNEQFF
TGCAGTGCTCGGACTAGCGGGGACTACAATGAGCAGTTCTTC
>TRBV7-9|TRBJ1-1|NA|NA
CASSLARVGIEAFF
TGTGCCAGCAGCTTAGCGCGGGTAGGAATTGAAGCTTTCTTT
>TRBV29-1|TRBJ2-1|TRBD1|few
CSVARGTGHNEQFF
TGCAGCGTTGCCCGGGGGACAGGGCACAATGAGCAGTTCTTC
>TRBV25-1|TRBJ2-2|NA|NA
CASSEPGVWPGELFF
TGTGCCAGCAGTGAACCCGGGGTATGGCCCGGGGAGCTGTTTTTT
>TRBV6-4|TRBJ1-2|NA|NA
CASSEWGVQRDGYTF
TGTGCCAGCAGTGAGTGGGGGGTCCAACGGGATGGCTACACCTTC
>TRBV6-5|TRBJ2-7|TRBD2|NA
CASKGTSSDEQYF
TGTGCCAGTAAGGGGACTAGCTCCGACGAGCAGTACTTC
>TRBV15|TRBJ1-5|NA|few
CATSRDRPGLGGNQPQHF
TGTGCCACCAGCAGAGATCGACCCGGGCTGGGGGGCAATCAGCCCCAGCATTTT
>TRBV29-1|TRBJ2-1|TRBD2|few
CSGGTSGLDRDEQFF
TGCAGCGGTGGGACTAGCGGCCTCGATCGGGATGAGCAGTTCTTC
>TRBV20-1|TRBJ2-5|TRBD1|NA
CSANRDSYNEQYF
TGCAGTGCAAACCGGGACAGCTACAATGAGCAGTACTTC
>TRBV13|TRBJ2-1|TRBD2|NA
CASSSKTSGSFDEQFF
TGTGCCAGCAGCTCAAAGACTAGCGGGAGTTTTGATGAGCAGTTCTTC
>TRBV5-6|TRBJ1-2|NA|NA
CASSRQGIHGYTF
TGTGCCAGCAGTCGTCAGGGGATCCATGGCTACACCTTC
>TRBV20-1|TRBJ1-2|NA|NA
CSAETPGLAAYGYTF
TGCAGTGCTGAGACCCCGGGCCTAGCGGCCTATGGCTACACCTTC
>TRBV20-1|TRBJ2-2|NA|NA
CRAEKNTGELFF
TGCAGGGCCGAAAAGAACACCGGGGAGCTGTTTTTT
>TRBV18|TRBJ2-3|NA|few
CASSPFLDYTDTQYF
TGTGCCAGCTCACCATTTTTGGACTACACAGATACGCAGTATTTT
>TRBV27|TRBJ2-7|NA|few
CASSYKGSYEQYF
TGTGCCAGCAGTTACAAGGGCTCCTACGAGCAGTACTTC
>TRBV29-1|TRBJ2-7|TRBD1|NA
CSVEVTGANEQYF
TGCAGCGTTGAGGTGACAGGGGCCAACGAGCAGTACTTC